This entry concerns a single TCR beta chain. The data stem from a study of blood T cell repertoires in COVID-19. Study at large: Samples came from the United States, Italy and Spain, spanning acute and convalescent COVID-19. T cells, B-cell-depleted T cells, or PBMCs provided the cDNA or gDNA that served as material.

The data were produced by immunoSEQ multiplex PCR, yet TCRdb's version contains in-frame clones alone and is incomplete. Of roughly 90,000 clones listed, 85% to 90% are singletons. Sequencing was carried out using peripheral blood. This TCR was recovered from a woman aged 80 or over with active COVID-19.

The CDR3 loop reads CASSLGGQRSYNEQFF. For the CDR3, the DNA is TGTGCCAGCAGCTTAGGAGGACAGCGCTCCTACAATGAGCAGTTCTTC. The V gene is TRBV7-2, the J gene TRBJ2-1; the D gene is possibly TRBD1 (6 bases). The V end lost 1 base, the J end lost 0 bases, and 10 bases lay between the germline ends. Per the germline V gene, CDR1 is SGHTA and CDR2 is FQGNSA. CDR3 length equals 16 residues.